Below, 18 T cell receptor beta chains from the same sample are listed, as sequenced in a study of shared clonotypes between healthy human individuals (dated by TCRdb to about 2020). Receptor amplification or capture employed the immunoSEQ multiplex PCR assay. The table was pulled from immuneACCESS by TCRdb, which kept in-frame rearrangements only. Such tables lose some clones; where checked, under half of the loss comes from unresolved V genes, and the rest has no known cause. The table for this sample lists some 2,400,000 clones; 90% to 96% of them were counted only once. The ten most abundant clones make up around 0.13% of the sample. The sequenced material came from naive CD4+ T cells sorted from blood. This specimen's cell subset or site label, per the study, means: CD45RA+ positively selected. The origin of the receptors is a man younger than 35 in good health.

The chain couples TRBV18 to TRBJ2-5; weak D call: TRBD1 (6 bases). The germline V gene encodes CDR1 KGHSH and CDR2 LQKENI. Trimming removed 5 bases from V and 5 bases from J, with 18 bases in between. The CDR3 loop spans 15 amino acids. CDR3: CASSSYRVGPETQYF. CDR3 bases: TGTGCCAGCTCATCCTACAGGGTTGGGCCGGAGACCCAGTACTTC. The variable domain in full, completed from reference TRBV18 and TRBJ2-5, reads NAGVMQNPRHLVRRRGQEARLRCSPMKGHSHVYWYRQLPEEGLKFMVYLQKENIIDESGMPKERFSAEFPKEGPSILRIQQVVRGDSAAYFCASSSYRVGPETQYFGPGTRLLVL.

DNA for the CDR3: TGCGCCAGCAGCCAAGCGGATGGCAGCTATGGCTACACCTTC. Amino acid sequence: CASSQADGSYGYTF. This chain links TRBV5-1 with TRBJ1-2; D gene unclear. CDR1 and CDR2 from the germline V gene are SGHRS and YFSETQ. The CDR3 has 14 amino acids. Trimming took off 4 bases at V and 4 bases at J, with 14 bases between the two ends.

The rearrangement links TRBV25-1 to TRBJ1-2; possible D gene TRBD1, 5 bases. The CDR3 contains 14 residues. The V gene lost 6 bases and the J gene lost 8 bases, with 19 bases spanning the gap. Germline V gene data show CDR1 as MGHDK and CDR2 as SYGVNS. This CDR3 is CASSPAGQLGGYTF. DNA for the CDR3: TGTGCCAGCAGCCCTGCGGGGCAGCTAGGAGGCTACACCTTC.

This chain uses TRBV6-1 with TRBJ2-7; D may be TRBD1 or TRBD2 (5 bases each). CDR3 size: 15 residues. Trimming removed 4 bases from V and 4 bases from J, with 17 bases in between. Germline lookup yields CDR1 MNHNS and CDR2 SASEGT. CDR3 in DNA: TGTGCCAGCAGTGTAAACCGGGACCCCCCATACGAGCAGTACTTC. Translated, it gives CASSVNRDPPYEQYF.

The count of this clone is one. This chain joins TRBV5-4 and TRBJ2-2; 7 positions match TRBD1. V was clipped by 7 bases and J by 1 base; unmatched bases: 1. CDR3 length: 13 residues. The V gene's germline CDR1 is SGHNT and CDR2 YYREEE (reference sequence). The CDR3 DNA is TGTGCCAGCTACAGGGGGAACACCGGGGAGCTGTTTTTT. It yields the protein CASYRGNTGELFF.

This chain links TRBV6-1 with TRBJ2-7; the D call may be TRBD1 or TRBD2 (5 bases each). Germline V lookup: CDR1 MNHNS, CDR2 SASEGT. The CDR3 covers 12 residues. V was cut by 7 bases and J by 3 bases, with 10 bases left in between. The CDR3 DNA sequence: TGTGCCAGCAACCGGGACGGCTACGAGCAGTACTTC. This codes for CASNRDGYEQYF.

V gene TRBV2 combines with J gene TRBJ1-4; D gene uncertain. Trimming cost V 3 bases and J 7 bases, with 12 bases left between them. The CDR3 covers 14 residues. Germline V gene sequence: CDR1 SNHLY, CDR2 FYNNEI. This chain's CDR3 is CASSDTPSSEKLFF. CDR3 in DNA: TGTGCCAGCAGTGACACCCCGAGTAGTGAAAAACTGTTTTTT.

The chain employs TRBV28 and TRBJ1-1; possibly TRBD1 for D (5 bases). This CDR3 is 14 amino acids long. Deletions cut 5 bases from V and 4 bases from J, with 14 bases between. CDR1 is MDHEN, CDR2 SYDVKM, per germline. The DNA of the CDR3 is TGTGCCAGCAGTGGGGGGACCTTTCCCACTGAAGCTTTCTTT. Translated, it gives CASSGGTFPTEAFF.

The chain couples TRBV30 to TRBJ2-2; D gene ambiguous. This CDR3 is built from 11 residues. The germline CDR1 and CDR2 sequences are GTSNPN and SVGIG (reference sequence). Between the trimmed V and J ends, which lost 4 bases and 7 bases, there was a span of 7 bases. The CDR3 loop reads CAWKYSGELFF. CDR3 DNA sequence: TGTGCCTGGAAGTACAGCGGGGAGCTGTTTTTT.

This chain connects TRBV30 to TRBJ1-2; 9 positions agree with TRBD1. The CDR3 spans 13 residues. Germline-derived CDR1 and CDR2 are GTSNPN and SVGIG (reference sequence). V lost 2 bases to trimming and J lost 10 bases; unmatched junction nucleotides: 8. In nucleotides, the CDR3 is TGTGCCTGGAGTCACGGACAGGGGAACTCCTACACCTTC. This sequence encodes CAWSHGQGNSYTF.

The chain couples TRBV27 to TRBJ1-5; unclear D gene. Trimming shortened V by 4 bases and J by 1 base, and 11 bases separated the two germline ends. Germline V gene data show CDR1 as MNHEY and CDR2 as SMNVEV (reference sequence). CDR3 length: 15 residues. The CDR3 region is CASSYSGLSNQPQHF. The CDR3 DNA reads TGTGCCAGCAGTTACAGCGGGCTAAGCAATCAGCCCCAGCATTTT.

This clone was found a few times. The rearrangement joins TRBV7-6 to TRBJ2-3; D perhaps matches TRBD1 (5 bases). V was pared by 5 bases and J by 6 bases, with 21 bases between. CDR3 length equals 16 residues. Germline assignment: CDR1 SGHVS and CDR2 FNYEAQ. For the CDR3, the DNA is TGTGCCAGCAGCCAAGGCGATATAGGGGTTAGGGATACGCAGTATTTT. Protein: CASSQGDIGVRDTQYF.

The V call is TRBV10-3, the J call TRBJ2-7; D gene unclear. Germline V lookup: CDR1 ENHRY, CDR2 SYGVKD. The V gene lost 4 bases and the J gene lost 1 base, with 14 bases spanning the gap. CDR3 length: 15 amino acids. CDR3 sequence reads: CAISGGYRESYEQYF. For the CDR3, the DNA is TGTGCCATCAGTGGCGGCTACCGAGAATCCTACGAGCAGTACTTC.

The chain links TRBV6-6 to TRBJ1-3; tentatively, D is TRBD1 (5 bases). The length of the CDR3 is 13 residues. V lost 10 bases, J lost 7 bases, and 17 bases lay in between. Germline CDR1 reads MNHNY; CDR2 reads SVGAGI (reference sequence). The chain's CDR3 is CATQKQEMNTIYF. As DNA, the CDR3 is TGTGCCACACAAAAACAGGAAATGAACACCATATATTTT.

The rearrangement joins TRBV5-4 to TRBJ2-3; D possibly corresponds to TRBD2 (6 bases). V was pared by 1 base and J by 2 bases, with 14 bases between. Germline assignment: CDR1 SGHNT and CDR2 YYREEE (reference sequence). The CDR3 covers 16 residues. CDR3 sequence reads: CASSLKVGGFTDTQYF. The CDR3 DNA is TGTGCCAGCAGCTTGAAGGTGGGAGGTTTCACAGATACGCAGTATTTT.

In this sample, this clone turned up once. This chain joins TRBV6-6 and TRBJ2-1; possibly TRBD2 for D (6 bases). Deletions cut 0 bases from V and 4 bases from J, with 10 bases between. Per the germline V gene, CDR1 is MNHNY and CDR2 is SVGAGI (reference sequence). The CDR3 extends over 15 amino acids. CDR3 protein: CASSYSSGSYNEQFF. The CDR3 coding sequence is TGTGCCAGCAGTTACTCCAGCGGGTCTTACAATGAGCAGTTCTTC.

The V gene is TRBV6-1, the J gene TRBJ1-6, with a weak D call TRBD1 (5 bases). This CDR3 has 15 amino acids. Germline lookup yields CDR1 MNHNS and CDR2 SASEGT. The V end lost 4 bases, the J end lost 10 bases, and 17 bases lay between the germline ends. In nucleotides, the CDR3 is TGTGCCAGCAGTGGAGTGGACATTGTGGGGTCACCCCTCCACTTT. It translates to CASSGVDIVGSPLHF.

This chain connects TRBV19 to TRBJ2-2; D uncertain. The CDR3 length is 14 residues. V lost 2 bases, J lost 4 bases, and 8 bases lay in between. Germline CDR1 is LNHDA and CDR2 is SQIVND (reference sequence). The CDR3 spells CASSIRASTGELFF. The DNA for the CDR3 is TGTGCCAGTAGTATAAGGGCCTCCACCGGGGAGCTGTTTTTT.